The next 4 T cell receptor beta chains were all read from a single sample in a study of shared clonotypes between healthy human individuals. Naive-designated CD8 cells lacked CD45RO, were positively enriched for CCR7, and omitted terminally differentiated effector memory CD45RA+ cells. Assay used: immunoSEQ multiplex PCR; TCRdb lists only in-frame clones, some missing. The profile covers some 2.1 million clones, with about 94% appearing a single time and 1.1% taken by the ten largest. The sequenced sample was naive CD8+ T cells sorted from blood. These receptor sequences come from a man aged 18 to 35 in good health.

V gene TRBV14 combines with J gene TRBJ2-7, with D unclear. Trimming removed 0 bases from V and 5 bases from J, with 11 bases in between. CDR3 length: 14 residues. CDR1 SGHDN and CDR2 FVKESK come from the germline V gene. CDR3 coding DNA: TGTGCCAGCAGCCAAGATCTAATCCCCCACGAGCAGTACTTC. It codes for CASSQDLIPHEQYF.

The V call is TRBV2, the J call TRBJ2-3; D is unresolved. CDR1 is SNHLY, CDR2 FYNNEI, per germline. The CDR3 length is 17 residues. Between the trimmed V and J ends, which lost 3 bases and 0 bases, there was a span of 16 bases. CDR3 sequence reads: CASSEELVGSSTDTQYF. The CDR3, as DNA: TGTGCCAGCAGTGAGGAGTTAGTCGGTTCTAGCACAGATACGCAGTATTTT.

V is TRBV29-1 and J is TRBJ1-1; D ambiguous. In germline, CDR1 is SQVTM, CDR2 ANQGSEA. The CDR3 length is 14 residues. With 6 bases removed from V and 0 bases from J, the gap between germline ends came to 14 bases. CDR3 DNA: TGCAGCGTGGGATTGGACGGGCTGAACACTGAAGCTTTCTTT. Residues: CSVGLDGLNTEAFF. Looking up the rest from reference TRBV29-1 and TRBJ1-1 gives the full variable domain: SAVISQKPSRDICQRGTSLTIQCQVDSQVTMMFWYRQQPGQSLTLIATANQGSEATYESGFVIDKFPISRPNLTFSTLTVSNMSPEDSSIYLCSVGLDGLNTEAFFGQGTRLTVV.

The chain links TRBV7-8 to TRBJ1-5, with TRBD1 matching over 10 bases. Germline V gene lookup returns CDR1 SGHVS and CDR2 FQNEAQ. The V gene end was trimmed by 6 bases and the J gene end by 11 bases; junction bases not matched to a gene: 7. There are 13 residues in the CDR3. The CDR3, as DNA: TGTGCCAGCAGAGGACAGGGGGATGGGGCCCAGCATTTT. It translates to CASRGQGDGAQHF.